This T cell receptor beta chain was identified during a study of kidney transplant recipient with SARS-CoV-2 infection (dated by TCRdb to the early 2020s). Instrument on record: Illumina MiSeq. Profiling of the peripheral T cell repertoire targeted human TCRbeta genes. As for how the authors treated the data: Beta-binomial modelling was used to test for differences in clonotype abundance while accounting for variability over time. Expanded clonotypes were checked against the ImmuneCODE reference database of SARS-CoV-2-associated TCRs and mapped to regions of the viral genome. Additional repertoire analyses examined TRBV gene usage, CDR3 length, CDR3 amino acid overlap between time points, distributions of clonotype abundance, and Jaccard similarity. TCRdb cleaned the public reads at Q25 with fastp, built clones with MiXCR and kept in-frame beta chains. Each entry merges the rows of one CDR3 protein and shows their most common DNA and genes. The V and J calls, along with clone size, are taken from TCRdb and not from the paper's own processing. The sample profile shows approximately 240,000 distinct CDR3 sequences; roughly 26% of them were found once. The ten top clones hold under 7.5% of the sample.

This clonotype was seen ten or more times. Its recognized antigen is unknown. No quality values exist for individual bases; no much larger clone is one base distant. The time point label, as the study defines it: pre-pandemic baseline sample and day 111 after first positive SARS-CoV-2 test. Sequenced here: a blood sample, sampled at baseline and between days 110 and 120 from a kidney transplant recipient. This TCR derives from a male patient aged 30 to 39 who had COVID-19 and was a kidney transplant recipient. The graft donor may be the source of some T cells after a transplant.

The DNA sequence is as follows: TGTGCCAGTAGTATAGACACAGGACAGACTAACTATGGCTACACCTTC. It encodes CASSIDTGQTNYGYTF. The rearranged chain carries TRBV19 and TRBJ1-2; the D segment could be TRBD1, given 6 matching bases. Inclusive of the bounding cysteine and phenylalanine, the CDR3 is 16 residues long. The DNA shown is the 48-base CDR3, in frame from base 1. CDR1 and CDR2 are drawn from the germline V gene (reference sequence): LNHDA, SQIVND. The V and J ends are trimmed by 0 bases and 0 bases, leaving 11 bases between them.